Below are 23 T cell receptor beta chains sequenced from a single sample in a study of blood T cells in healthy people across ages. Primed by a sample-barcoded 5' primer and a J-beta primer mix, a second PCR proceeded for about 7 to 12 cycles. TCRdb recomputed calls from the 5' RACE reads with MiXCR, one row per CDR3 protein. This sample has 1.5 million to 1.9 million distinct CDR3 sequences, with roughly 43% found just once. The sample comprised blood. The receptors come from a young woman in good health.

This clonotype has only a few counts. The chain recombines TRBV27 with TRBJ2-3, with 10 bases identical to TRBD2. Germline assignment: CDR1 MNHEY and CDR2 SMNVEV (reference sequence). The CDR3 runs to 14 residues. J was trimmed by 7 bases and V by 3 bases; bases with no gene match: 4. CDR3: CASSFTSGENTQYF. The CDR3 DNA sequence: TGTGCCAGCAGTTTTACTAGCGGGGAGAATACGCAGTATTTT.

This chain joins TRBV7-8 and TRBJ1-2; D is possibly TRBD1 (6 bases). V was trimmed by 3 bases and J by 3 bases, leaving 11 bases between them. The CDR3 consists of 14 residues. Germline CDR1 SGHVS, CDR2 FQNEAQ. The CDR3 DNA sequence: TGTGCCAGCAGCTTGGGGGCGCGCGACTATGGCTACACCTTC. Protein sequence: CASSLGARDYGYTF.

The CDR3 loop reads CASSIRQGPRKLFF. The DNA of the CDR3 is TGTGCCAGCAGCATCAGACAGGGCCCGCGAAAACTGTTTTTT. This chain links TRBV7-8 with TRBJ1-4; 7 nucleotides match TRBD1. This CDR3 spans 14 amino acids. Germline V gives CDR1 SGHVS, CDR2 FQNEAQ. The J segment lost 10 bases and the V segment lost 5 bases, leaving 10 bases of the junction unmatched. The full variable domain, rest sourced from reference TRBV7-8 and TRBJ1-4, is GAGVSQSPRYKVAKRGQDVALRCDPISGHVSLFWYQQALGQGPEFLTYFQNEAQLDKSGLPSDRFFAERPEGSVSTLKIQRTQQEDSAVYLCASSIRQGPRKLFFGSGTQLSVL.

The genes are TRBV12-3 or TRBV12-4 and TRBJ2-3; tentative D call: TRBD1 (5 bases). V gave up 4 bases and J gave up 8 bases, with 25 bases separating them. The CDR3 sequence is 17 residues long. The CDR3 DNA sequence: TGTGCCAGCAGTTCCTTGGGGCTAGGTGGGTCCAAGGGTACGCAGTATTTT. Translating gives CASSSLGLGGSKGTQYF.

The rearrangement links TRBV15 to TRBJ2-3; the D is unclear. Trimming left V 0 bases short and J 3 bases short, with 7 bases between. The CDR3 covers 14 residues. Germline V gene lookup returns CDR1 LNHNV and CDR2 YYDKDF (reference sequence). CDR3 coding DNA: TGTGCCACCAGCAGAGATTTCAGGACAGATACGCAGTATTTT. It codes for CATSRDFRTDTQYF.

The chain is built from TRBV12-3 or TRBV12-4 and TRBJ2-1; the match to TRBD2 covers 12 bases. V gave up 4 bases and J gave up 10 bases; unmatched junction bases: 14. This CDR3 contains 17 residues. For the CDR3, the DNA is TGTGCCAGCAGTTCAGAAGGACTAGCGGGGAACTCCTACGAGCAGTTCTTC. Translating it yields CASSSEGLAGNSYEQFF.

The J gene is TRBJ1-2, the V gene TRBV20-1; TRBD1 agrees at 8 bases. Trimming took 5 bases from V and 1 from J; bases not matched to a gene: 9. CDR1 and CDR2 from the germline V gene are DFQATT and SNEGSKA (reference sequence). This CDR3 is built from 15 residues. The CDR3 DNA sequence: TGCAGTGCTGGGGGACAGGCACGGGTTAACTATGGCTACACCTTC. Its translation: CSAGGQARVNYGYTF.

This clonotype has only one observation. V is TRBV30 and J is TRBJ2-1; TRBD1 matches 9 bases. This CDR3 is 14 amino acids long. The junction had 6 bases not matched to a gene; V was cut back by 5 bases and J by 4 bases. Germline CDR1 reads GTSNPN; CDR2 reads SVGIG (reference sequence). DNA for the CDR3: TGTGCCTGGGGACCCGGGACAGGGTACAATGAGCAGTTCTTC. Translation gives CAWGPGTGYNEQFF. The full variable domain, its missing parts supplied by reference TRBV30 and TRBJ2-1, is SQTIHQWPATLVQPVGSPLSLECTVEGTSNPNLYWYRQAAGRGLQLLFYSVGIGQISSEVPQNLSASRPQDRQFILSSKKLLLSDSGFYLCAWGPGTGYNEQFFGPGTRLTVL.

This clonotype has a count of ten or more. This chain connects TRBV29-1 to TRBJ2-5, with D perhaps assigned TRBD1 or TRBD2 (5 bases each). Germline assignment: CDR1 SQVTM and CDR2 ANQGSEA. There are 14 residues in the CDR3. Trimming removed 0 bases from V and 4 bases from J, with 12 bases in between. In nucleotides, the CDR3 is TGCAGCGTTGAAGACCGCAGGGACCTAGAGACCCAGTACTTC. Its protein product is CSVEDRRDLETQYF.

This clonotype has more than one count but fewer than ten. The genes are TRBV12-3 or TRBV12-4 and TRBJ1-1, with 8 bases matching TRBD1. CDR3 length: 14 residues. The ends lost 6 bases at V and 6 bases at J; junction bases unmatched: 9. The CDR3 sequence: CASSRQGTLAEAFF. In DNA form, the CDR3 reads TGTGCCAGCAGCCGACAGGGGACTCTCGCTGAAGCTTTCTTT.

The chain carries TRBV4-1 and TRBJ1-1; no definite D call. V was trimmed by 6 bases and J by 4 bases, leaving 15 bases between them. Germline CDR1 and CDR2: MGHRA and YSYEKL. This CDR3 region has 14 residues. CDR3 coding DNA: TGCGCCAGCAGAAGTCACTGGGTCTCCACTGAAGCTTTCTTT. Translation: CASRSHWVSTEAFF.

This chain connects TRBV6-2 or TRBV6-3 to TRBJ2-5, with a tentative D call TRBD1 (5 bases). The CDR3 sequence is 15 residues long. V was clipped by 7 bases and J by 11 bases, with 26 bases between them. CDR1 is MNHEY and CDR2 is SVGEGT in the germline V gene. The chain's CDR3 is CASKLRQGRWNEQYF. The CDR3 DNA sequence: TGTGCCAGCAAATTAAGGCAGGGTCGATGGAATGAGCAGTACTTC.

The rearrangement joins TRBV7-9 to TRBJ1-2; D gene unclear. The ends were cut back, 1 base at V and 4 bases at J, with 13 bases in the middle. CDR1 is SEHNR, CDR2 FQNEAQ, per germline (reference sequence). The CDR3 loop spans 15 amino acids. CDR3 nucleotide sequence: TGTGCCAGCAGCTTAGGTCAGCCAGTTATCTATGGCTACACCTTC. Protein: CASSLGQPVIYGYTF. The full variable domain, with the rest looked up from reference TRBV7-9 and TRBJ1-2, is DTGVSQNPRHKITKRGQNVTFRCDPISEHNRLYWYRQTLGQGPEFLTYFQNEAQLEKSRLLSDRFSAERPKGSFSTLEIQRTEQGDSAMYLCASSLGQPVIYGYTFGSGTRLTVV.

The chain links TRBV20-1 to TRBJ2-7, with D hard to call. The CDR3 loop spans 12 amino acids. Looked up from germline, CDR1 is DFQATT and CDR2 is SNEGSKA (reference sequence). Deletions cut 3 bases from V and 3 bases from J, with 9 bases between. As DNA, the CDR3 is TGCAGTGCTAGTTTTCCTCTCTACGAGCAGTACTTC. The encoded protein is CSASFPLYEQYF.

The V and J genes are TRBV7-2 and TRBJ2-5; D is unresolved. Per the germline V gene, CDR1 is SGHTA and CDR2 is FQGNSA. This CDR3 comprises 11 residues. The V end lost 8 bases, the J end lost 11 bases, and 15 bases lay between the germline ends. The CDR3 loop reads CASWGSYEQYF. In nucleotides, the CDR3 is TGTGCCAGCTGGGGAAGCTATGAGCAGTACTTC.

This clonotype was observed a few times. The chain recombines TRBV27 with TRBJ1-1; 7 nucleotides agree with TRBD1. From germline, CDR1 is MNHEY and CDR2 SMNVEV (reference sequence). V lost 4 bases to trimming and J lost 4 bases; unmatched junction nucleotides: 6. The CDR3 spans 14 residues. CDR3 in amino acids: CASSYDRVSTEAFF. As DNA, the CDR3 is TGTGCCAGCAGTTACGACAGGGTTTCCACTGAAGCTTTCTTT.

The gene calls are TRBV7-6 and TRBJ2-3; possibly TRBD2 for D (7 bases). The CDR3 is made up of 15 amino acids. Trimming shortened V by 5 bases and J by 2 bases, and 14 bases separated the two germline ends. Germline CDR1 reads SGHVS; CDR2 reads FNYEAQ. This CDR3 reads CASSQRGAYTDTQYF. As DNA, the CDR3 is TGTGCCAGCAGCCAACGGGGGGCTTACACAGATACGCAGTATTTT.

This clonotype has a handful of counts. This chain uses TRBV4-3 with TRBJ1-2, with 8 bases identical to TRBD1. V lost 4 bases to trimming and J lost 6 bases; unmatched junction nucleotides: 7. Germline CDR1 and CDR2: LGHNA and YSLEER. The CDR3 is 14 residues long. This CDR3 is CASSREDRAHGYTF. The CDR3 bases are TGCGCCAGCAGCCGGGAGGACAGGGCACATGGCTACACCTTC.

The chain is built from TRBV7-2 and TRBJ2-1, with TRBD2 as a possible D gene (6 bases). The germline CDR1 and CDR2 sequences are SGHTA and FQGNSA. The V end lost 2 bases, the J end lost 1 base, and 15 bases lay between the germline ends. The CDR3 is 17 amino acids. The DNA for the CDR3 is TGTGCCAGCAGCTTAACTGGCGGGGCGACATCCTACAATGAGCAGTTCTTC. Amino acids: CASSLTGGATSYNEQFF.

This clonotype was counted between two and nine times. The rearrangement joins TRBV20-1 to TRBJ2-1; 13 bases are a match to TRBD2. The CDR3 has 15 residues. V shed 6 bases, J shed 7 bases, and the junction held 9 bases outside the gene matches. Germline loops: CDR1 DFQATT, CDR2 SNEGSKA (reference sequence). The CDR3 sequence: CSASGLAGLLNEQFF. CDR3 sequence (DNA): TGCAGTGCCTCGGGACTAGCGGGACTCTTGAATGAGCAGTTCTTC.

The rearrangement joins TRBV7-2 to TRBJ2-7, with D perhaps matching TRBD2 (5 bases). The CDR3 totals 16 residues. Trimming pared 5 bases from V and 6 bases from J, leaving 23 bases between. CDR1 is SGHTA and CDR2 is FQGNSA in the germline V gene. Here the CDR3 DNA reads TGTGCCAGCAGCCCACACACTAGGCGGACCCCCGCCGAGCAGTACTTC. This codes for CASSPHTRRTPAEQYF.

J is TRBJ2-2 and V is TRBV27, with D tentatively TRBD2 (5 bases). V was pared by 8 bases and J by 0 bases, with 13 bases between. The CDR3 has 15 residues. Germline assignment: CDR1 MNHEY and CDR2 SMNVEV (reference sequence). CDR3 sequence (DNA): TGTGCCAGCCGACCGGGGAACGCGAACACCGGGGAGCTGTTTTTT. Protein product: CASRPGNANTGELFF.

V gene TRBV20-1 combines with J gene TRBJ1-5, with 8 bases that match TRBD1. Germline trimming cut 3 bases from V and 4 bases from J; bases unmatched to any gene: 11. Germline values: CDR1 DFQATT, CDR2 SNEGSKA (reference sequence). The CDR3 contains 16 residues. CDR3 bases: TGCAGTGCTAGGTCAGGGGGCGTACGGCAAAATCAGCCCCAGCATTTT. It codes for CSARSGGVRQNQPQHF.